This T cell receptor beta chain stems from a study of PD-1 blockade in classical Hodgkin lymphoma. Notes on the study in general: No one has yet defined what causes the repertoire differences, which may be disease activity or prior therapy. The study reported lower baseline TCR diversity in newly diagnosed patients than in healthy donors.

Time point given: newly diagnosed, previously untreated cHL patient sample. The authors enriched CD8+ T cells from thawed PBMCs via magnetic negative selection. Of note for this clone: The antigen remains unidentified.

In germline, CDR1 is SGHTA, CDR2 FQGNSA. CDR3 size: 17 residues. V dropped 5 bases and J dropped 0 bases, with 17 bases sitting between them. Sequencing used immunoSEQ multiplex PCR; TCRdb keeps in-frame clones, though not all of them. The data show over 14,000 clones, with over 80% seen just once and around 6.2% held by the top ten. Material for sequencing was CD8+ T cells from blood. The receptor was isolated from a human donor with classical Hodgkin lymphoma. The J gene is TRBJ1-5, the V gene TRBV7-2; a weak D match, TRBD1 (6 bases). The CDR3 spells CASSPPDRPYSNQPQHF. Written as DNA, the CDR3 is TGTGCCAGCAGCCCACCGGACAGACCTTATAGCAATCAGCCCCAGCATTTT.